Presented here are 11 T cell receptor beta chains from one specimen sequenced in a study of cytomegalovirus exposure and HLA in healthy donors. Some clones are missing from TCRdb's copy, which holds only in-frame ones; the method was immunoSEQ multiplex PCR. Of over 150,000 clones listed, about 86% are singletons. The specimen sequenced was PBMCs. The receptors come from a human donor in good health.

The chain links TRBV28 to TRBJ1-5, with D possibly TRBD1 on 5 matching bases. V was trimmed by 6 bases and J by 7 bases, leaving 19 bases between them. Germline V lookup: CDR1 MDHEN, CDR2 SYDVKM. The CDR3 totals 15 residues. The CDR3 is CASSLGGTYLQPQHF. The CDR3 coding sequence is TGTGCCAGCAGCCTTGGAGGGACGTATCTCCAGCCCCAGCATTTT.

The CDR3 sequence is CASSVPPGRLSSGNTIYF. The CDR3 bases are TGTGCCAGCAGTGTCCCACCAGGCCGCCTGAGCTCTGGAAACACCATATATTTT. V usage is TRBV6-1 and J usage is TRBJ1-3; D not certain. The germline V and J ends were trimmed by 4 bases and 0 bases, with 19 bases remaining between them. Germline V gene sequence: CDR1 MNHNS, CDR2 SASEGT. This CDR3 has 18 amino acids.

Comments on this clone: Other DNA sequences in this sample translate to the same CDR3. CDR3 amino acids: CASSLGLAGTGELFF. The CDR3 nucleotides read TGCGCCAGCAGCTTGGGGCTAGCGGGGACCGGGGAGCTGTTTTTT. The J gene is TRBJ2-2, the V gene TRBV5-1; 9 bases match TRBD2. Germline-derived CDR1 and CDR2 are SGHRS and YFSETQ. CDR3 length equals 15 residues. V was clipped by 0 bases and J by 5 bases; unmatched bases: 2.

A few counts support this clone. The rearrangement joins TRBV7-2 to TRBJ2-6, with a weak D call TRBD1 (5 bases). CDR1 is SGHTA and CDR2 is FQGNSA in the germline V gene. The CDR3 totals 15 residues. The ends were cut back, 7 bases at V and 0 bases at J, with 10 bases in the middle. CDR3 nucleotides: TGTGCCAGCATACAGGAGAGCTCTGGGGCCAACGTCCTGACTTTC. Amino acids: CASIQESSGANVLTF.

The chain couples TRBV7-3 to TRBJ1-2, with D possibly TRBD1 on 5 matching bases. V lost 4 bases to trimming and J lost 7 bases, with 16 bases between them. Germline V gene sequence: CDR1 SGHTA, CDR2 FQGTGA. The CDR3 spans 14 residues. CDR3 bases: TGTGCCAGCAGCTCCAGGGAGGGCAGCGGTGGCTACACCTTC. Residues: CASSSREGSGGYTF.

CDR3 DNA sequence: TGTGCCAGAAGCTTGGATCCTAGCGGGGGACAGCCCGATACGCAGTATTTT. It codes for CARSLDPSGGQPDTQYF. The rearrangement uses TRBV5-3 and TRBJ2-3, with TRBD2 identical over 10 bases. TRBV5-3 is given ORF status, its function remaining uncertain. The CDR3 runs to 17 residues. The J segment lost 6 bases and the V segment lost 0 bases, leaving 10 bases of the junction unmatched.

In its sample, this clone was seen a few times. The chain uses TRBV27 and TRBJ2-7; the match to TRBD1 covers 12 bases. The V and J ends lost 4 bases and 6 bases, in that order; junction bases with no gene match: 7. Germline CDR1 and CDR2: MNHEY and SMNVEV (reference sequence). This CDR3 contains 15 residues. CDR3 nucleotides: TGTGCCAGCAGTTCTGCCGGGACAGGGGGCCGCGAGCAGTACTTC. It translates to CASSSAGTGGREQYF.

The rearrangement uses TRBV6-5 and TRBJ2-7; D gene ambiguous. The CDR3 runs to 14 residues. V was cut by 5 bases and J by 0 bases, with 11 bases left in between. Germline V gives CDR1 MNHEY, CDR2 SVGAGI. The CDR3 DNA reads TGTGCCAGCAGTGACAACGAATTCTCCTACGAGCAGTACTTC. It specifies CASSDNEFSYEQYF.

The chain uses TRBV19 and TRBJ1-5; D is unclear. V was trimmed by 9 bases and J by 7 bases, leaving 22 bases between them. CDR1 and CDR2 from the germline V gene are LNHDA and SQIVND (reference sequence). This CDR3 has 15 residues. CDR3 in DNA: TGTGCCAGCTTAGAACTAGGGAGGGCGAGCCAGCCCCAGCATTTT. Protein sequence: CASLELGRASQPQHF.

This clone has a handful of counts. The genes are TRBV6-4 and TRBJ2-1; D perhaps matches TRBD2 (6 bases). The V and J ends lost 4 bases and 5 bases respectively, with 9 bases between them. Germline lookup yields CDR1 MRHNA and CDR2 SNTAGT. The CDR3 consists of 13 residues. The CDR3 bases are TGTGCCAGCAGTGGGGACTTTAACAATGAGCAGTTCTTC. Amino acid sequence: CASSGDFNNEQFF.

This clone was counted a single time. The chain couples TRBV6-6 to TRBJ2-7, with TRBD1 matching over 8 bases. J was trimmed by 6 bases and V by 0 bases; bases with no gene match: 4. The CDR3 consists of 14 residues. Per germline, CDR1 MNHNY and CDR2 SVGAGI (reference sequence). The CDR3 nucleotides read TGTGCCAGCAGTTACTCCCGGGACAGGAGCGAGCAGTACTTC. Protein sequence: CASSYSRDRSEQYF.